This T cell receptor (beta chain) derives from a study of shared clonotypes between healthy human individuals (dated by TCRdb to between 2020 and 2021). Broadly, across the study: Three men and a couple of women, aged 18 to 49 years, made up the cohort. For each donor, CD4 naive and CD4 memory were each run on three plates, CD8 naive on two plates, and CD8 memory on one plate. To estimate repertoire size and how much clonotype sharing occurs between individuals, the study deeply sequenced the blood TCR repertoires of several healthy adults. Libraries were prepared and TCR repertoires were sequenced by different laboratories using diverse techniques, in order to increase sequencing depth and limit assay-specific biases. Per donor, leukapheresis produced somewhere between about 0.94 and 9.5 billion PBMCs. General study outcomes and caveats: Pairwise subsampling led to the expectation that sequencing depth would affect the degree of clonotype sharing among donors. Sampling was restricted to blood, and TCR repertoires in tissue are likely to differ from TCR repertoires in blood. Estimated clonotype richness was generally larger for naive than for memory subsets. When a few donors were compared, the shared fraction of clonotypes was 5% to 6.5% for naive CD4, about 4% for naive CD8, 2% to 2.5% for memory CD4, and roughly 0.4% for memory CD8. Compared with non-shared clonotypes, the clonotypes found in all four sorted-subset donors had higher generation probabilities. Incomplete sequencing was indicated by rarefaction of sorted-subset datasets, despite the large sequencing depth. The genetic and exposure-history diversity represented was limited by the small number of donors.

TCR CDR3 regions were amplified from genomic DNA by multiplex PCR using the deep immunoSEQ assay. For each cell subset, the extracted genomic DNA was distributed evenly across all wells of several immunoSEQ 96-well plates, and each plate served as one replicate. For sorted subsets, each replicate PCR was loaded with roughly 0.2 ug genomic DNA, equivalent to some 27,000 T cell genomes. The purified libraries were quantified using a Qubit 3.0 fluorometer, sized with a Bioanalyzer 2100, and then quantified again using the KAPA Library Quantification kit. Each immunoSEQ 96-well plate was sequenced on its own single-read 150-cycle Illumina NextSeq 550 flow cell. In the original analysis: Because the immunoSEQ output held only junctional sequences and lacked quality scores, the filtering could not match the filtering applied to full-length reads. To assign V/J genes and CDR3, sequences were annotated using PyIR, a Python wrapper for IgBLAST v1.9, with IMGT germline references. Any read was removed if the V/J assignment was weak (E-value above 1e-6), the CDR3 was missing, or the read contained stop codons, out-of-frame junctions, or ambiguous translated residues. V3J clonotypes were defined as sequences sharing the same inferred V gene, J gene, and CDR3 amino acid sequence. The percentage overlap between two repertoires was calculated by dividing the number of shared unique clonotypes by the size of the smaller repertoire. Repertoire richness was assessed with RTK rarefaction, the Chao1 estimator, and Recon v2.1 estimates of unobserved clonotypes. For all TCRbeta clonotypes obtained by the gDNA method from a handful of donors, generation probabilities were computed with OLGA. TCRdb retrieved this table from immuneACCESS and kept in-frame rearrangements only. Not all clones are present; in checked studies, unresolved V genes account for under half, and no reason is known for the remainder. The V and J calls and clone size come from that table; D and trimming were worked out from the DNA. In this sample the table shows under 200,000 clones, roughly 93% of which occur a single time. The top ten clones comprise more than 0.06% of the sample.

The CDR3 starts with the cysteine, ends with the phenylalanine, and has 19 residues. Only the CDR3 portion is preserved as DNA: 57 bases, with reading frame beginning at the first base. CDR1 and CDR2, looked up from the germline V gene, are KGHSH and LQKENI. The germline ends are 18 bases apart after V is trimmed by 3 bases and J by 0 bases. For this clone: This clone's antigen is unknown. Per-base qualities were not stored, and no clone one base away is much larger.

Healthy HIV-negative adults with no recently reported acute infections or vaccinations were included as donors. Every donor was a Caucasian adult residing in Nashville, Tennessee, USA. CD4+ T cells were enriched through magnetic negative selection, after which naive cells were positively selected on CD45RA and the remaining negative fraction served as the memory subset. After blood collection by leukapheresis, PBMCs were isolated using Ficoll-Histopaque density gradient centrifugation and then cryopreserved in the vapor phase of liquid nitrogen. Analytical flow cytometry was used to check the purity and quantity of each magnetically sorted T cell population. Genomic DNA was isolated from each sorted fraction and quantified by UV absorbance on a Nanodrop 2000c.

The TCR comes from a woman younger than 45 in good health. The sequenced material came from naive CD4+ T cells sorted from blood. This sample's cell subset or site label indicates: CD45RA+ positively selected. The chain employs TRBV18 and TRBJ2-6; the D gene is not confidently resolved. The nucleotide sequence reads TGTGCCAGCTCACCGCTTGGACCCCCGTTAGACTCTGGGGCCAACGTCCTGACTTTC. This translates into CASSPLGPPLDSGANVLTF. Outside the CDR3, residues come from the reference TRBV18 and TRBJ2-6 proteins, so the full variable domain is: NAGVMQNPRHLVRRRGQEARLRCSPMKGHSHVYWYRQLPEEGLKFMVYLQKENIIDESGMPKERFSAEFPKEGPSILRIQQVVRGDSAAYFCASSPLGPPLDSGANVLTFGAGSRLTVL.